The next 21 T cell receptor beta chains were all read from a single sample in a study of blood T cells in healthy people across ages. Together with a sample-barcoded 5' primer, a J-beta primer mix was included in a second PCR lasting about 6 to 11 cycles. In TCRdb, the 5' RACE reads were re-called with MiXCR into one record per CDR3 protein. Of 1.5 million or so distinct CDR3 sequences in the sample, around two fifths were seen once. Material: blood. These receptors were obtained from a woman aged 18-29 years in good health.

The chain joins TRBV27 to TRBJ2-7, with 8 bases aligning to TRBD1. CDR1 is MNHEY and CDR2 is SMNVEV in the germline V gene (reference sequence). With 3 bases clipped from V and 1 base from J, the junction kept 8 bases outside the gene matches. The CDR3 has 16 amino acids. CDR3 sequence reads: CASSFEGTGSSYEQYF. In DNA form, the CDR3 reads TGTGCCAGCAGTTTCGAAGGGACAGGATCATCCTACGAGCAGTACTTC.

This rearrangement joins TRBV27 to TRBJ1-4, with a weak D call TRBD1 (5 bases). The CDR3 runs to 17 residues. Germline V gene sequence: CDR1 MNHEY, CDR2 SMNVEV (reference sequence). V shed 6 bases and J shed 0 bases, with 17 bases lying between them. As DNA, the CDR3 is TGTGCCAGCAGCCCTAACCGGGACGTTGCAACTAATGAAAAACTGTTTTTT. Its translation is CASSPNRDVATNEKLFF.

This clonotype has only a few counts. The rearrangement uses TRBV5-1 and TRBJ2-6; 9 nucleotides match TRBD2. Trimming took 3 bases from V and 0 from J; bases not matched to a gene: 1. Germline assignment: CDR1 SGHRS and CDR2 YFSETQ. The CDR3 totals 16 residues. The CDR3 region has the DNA TGCGCCAGCAGCTCTAGCGGGATCTCTGGGGCCAACGTCCTGACTTTC. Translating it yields CASSSSGISGANVLTF.

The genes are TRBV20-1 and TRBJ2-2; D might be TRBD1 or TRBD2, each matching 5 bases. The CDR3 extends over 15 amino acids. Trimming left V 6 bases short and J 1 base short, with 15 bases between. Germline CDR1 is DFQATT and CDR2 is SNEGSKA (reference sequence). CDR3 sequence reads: CSAEPGTENTGELFF. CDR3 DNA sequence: TGCAGTGCCGAACCAGGGACCGAGAACACCGGGGAGCTGTTTTTT.

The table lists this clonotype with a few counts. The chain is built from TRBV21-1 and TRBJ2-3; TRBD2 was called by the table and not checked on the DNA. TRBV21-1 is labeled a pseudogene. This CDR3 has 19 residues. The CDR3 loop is CASSRPGLAGVDVTDTQYF. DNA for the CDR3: TGTGCCAGCAGCAGGCCGGGACTAGCGGGAGTTGATGTGACAGATACGCAGTATTTT.

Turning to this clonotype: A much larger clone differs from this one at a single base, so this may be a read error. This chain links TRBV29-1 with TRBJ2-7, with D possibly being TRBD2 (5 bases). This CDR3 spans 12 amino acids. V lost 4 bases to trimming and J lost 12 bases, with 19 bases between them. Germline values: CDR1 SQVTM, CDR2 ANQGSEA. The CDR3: CSVGTSGETLYF. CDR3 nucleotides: TGCAGCGTTGGCACCTCCGGGGAGACCCTGTACTTC.

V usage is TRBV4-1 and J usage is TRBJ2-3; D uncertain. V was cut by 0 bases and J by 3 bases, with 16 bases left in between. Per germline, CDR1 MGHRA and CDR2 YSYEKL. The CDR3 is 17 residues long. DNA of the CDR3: TGCGCCAGCAGCCAAGAGGGCCCGCCCCTGAGGACAGATACGCAGTATTTT. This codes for CASSQEGPPLRTDTQYF.

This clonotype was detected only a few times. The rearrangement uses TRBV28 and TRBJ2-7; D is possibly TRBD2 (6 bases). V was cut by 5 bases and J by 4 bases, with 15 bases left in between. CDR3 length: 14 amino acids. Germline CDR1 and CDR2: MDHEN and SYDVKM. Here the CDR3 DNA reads TGTGCCAGCAGTGGGGGGACTTTACCGTACGAGCAGTACTTC. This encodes CASSGGTLPYEQYF.

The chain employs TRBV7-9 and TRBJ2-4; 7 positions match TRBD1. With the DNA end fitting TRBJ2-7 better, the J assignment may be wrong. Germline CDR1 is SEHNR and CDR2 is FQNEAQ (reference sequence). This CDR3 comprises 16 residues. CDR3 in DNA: TGTGCCAGCAGCTTAGCCCGGACAGGCTCCACCTACGAGCAGTACTTC. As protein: CASSLARTGSTYEQYF.

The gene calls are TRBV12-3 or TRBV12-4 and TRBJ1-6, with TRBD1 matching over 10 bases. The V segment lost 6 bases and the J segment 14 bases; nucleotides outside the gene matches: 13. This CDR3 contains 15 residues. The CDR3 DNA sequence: TGTGCCAGCAGGTCAGACGGGACAGGGGCCGTCTCCCTCCACTTT. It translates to CASRSDGTGAVSLHF.

The CDR3 DNA reads TGCAGCGCCGCAGCCCCTGTAGGTGATGAGCAGTTCTTC. This sequence encodes CSAAAPVGDEQFF. This chain uses TRBV29-1 with TRBJ2-1; D not resolved. The CDR3 is 13 residues long. Germline CDR1 reads SQVTM; CDR2 reads ANQGSEA. The V gene lost 7 bases and the J gene lost 8 bases, with 18 bases spanning the gap.

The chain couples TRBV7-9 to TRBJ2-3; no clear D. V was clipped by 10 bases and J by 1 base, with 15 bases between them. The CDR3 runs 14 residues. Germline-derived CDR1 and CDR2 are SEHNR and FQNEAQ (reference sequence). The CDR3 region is CATPGDGGTDTQYF. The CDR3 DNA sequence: TGTGCCACTCCGGGCGATGGGGGCACAGATACGCAGTATTTT.

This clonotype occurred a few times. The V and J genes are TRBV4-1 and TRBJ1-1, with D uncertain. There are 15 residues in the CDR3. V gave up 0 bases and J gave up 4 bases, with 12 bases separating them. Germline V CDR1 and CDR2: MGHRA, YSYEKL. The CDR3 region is CASSQERERTTEAFF. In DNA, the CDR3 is TGCGCCAGCAGCCAAGAAAGGGAAAGAACCACTGAAGCTTTCTTT.

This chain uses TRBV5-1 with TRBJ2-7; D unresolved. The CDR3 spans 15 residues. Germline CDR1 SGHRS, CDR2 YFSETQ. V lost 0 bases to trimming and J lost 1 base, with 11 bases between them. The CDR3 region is CASSLGGSQSYEQYF. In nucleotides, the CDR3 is TGCGCCAGCAGCTTGGGTGGCAGCCAGTCCTACGAGCAGTACTTC. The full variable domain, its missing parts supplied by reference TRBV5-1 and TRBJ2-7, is KAGVTQTPRYLIKTRGQQVTLSCSPISGHRSVSWYQQTPGQGLQFLFEYFSETQRNKGNFPGRFSGRQFSNSRSEMNVSTLELGDSALYLCASSLGGSQSYEQYFGPGTRLTVT.

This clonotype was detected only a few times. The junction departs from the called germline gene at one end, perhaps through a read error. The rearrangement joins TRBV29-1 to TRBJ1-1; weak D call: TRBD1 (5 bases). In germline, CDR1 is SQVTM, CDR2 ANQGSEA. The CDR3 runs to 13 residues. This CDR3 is CSVGRGLNPEAFF. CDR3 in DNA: TGCAGCGTTGGTCGGGGGTTGAACCCTGAAGCTTTCTTT.

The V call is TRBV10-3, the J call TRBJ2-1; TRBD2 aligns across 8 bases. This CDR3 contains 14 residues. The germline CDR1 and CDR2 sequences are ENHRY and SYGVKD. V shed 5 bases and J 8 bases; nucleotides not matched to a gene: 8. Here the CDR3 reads CAISNSGMRDEQFF. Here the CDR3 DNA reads TGTGCCATCAGTAATAGCGGGATGAGGGATGAGCAGTTCTTC.

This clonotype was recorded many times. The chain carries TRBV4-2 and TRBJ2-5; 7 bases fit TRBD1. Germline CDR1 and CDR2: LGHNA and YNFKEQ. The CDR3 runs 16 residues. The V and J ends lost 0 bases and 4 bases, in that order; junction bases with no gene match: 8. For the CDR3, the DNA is TGTGCCAGCAGCCAAGATGAGGGGGCTTTCGGAGAGACCCAGTACTTC. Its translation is CASSQDEGAFGETQYF.

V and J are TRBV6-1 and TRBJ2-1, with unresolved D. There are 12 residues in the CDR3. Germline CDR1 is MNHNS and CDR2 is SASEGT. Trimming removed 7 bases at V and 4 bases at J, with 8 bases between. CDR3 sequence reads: CASMLGYNEQFF. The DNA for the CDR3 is TGTGCCAGCATGCTGGGGTACAATGAGCAGTTCTTC.

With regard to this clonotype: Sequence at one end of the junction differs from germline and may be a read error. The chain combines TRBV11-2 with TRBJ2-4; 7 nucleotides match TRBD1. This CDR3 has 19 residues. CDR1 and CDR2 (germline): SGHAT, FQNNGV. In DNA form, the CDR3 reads TGTGCCAGCAGCCCCCAAGAGATCGGGACAGTCCTAGCCAAAAACATTCGGTACTTC. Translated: CASSPQEIGTVLAKNIRYF.

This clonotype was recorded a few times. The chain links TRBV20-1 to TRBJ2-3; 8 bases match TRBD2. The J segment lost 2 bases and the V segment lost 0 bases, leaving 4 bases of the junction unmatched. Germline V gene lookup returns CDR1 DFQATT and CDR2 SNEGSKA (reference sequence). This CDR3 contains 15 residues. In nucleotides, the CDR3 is TGCAGTGCTAGAGATCTACTAGCGGACACAGATACGCAGTATTTT. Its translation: CSARDLLADTDTQYF.

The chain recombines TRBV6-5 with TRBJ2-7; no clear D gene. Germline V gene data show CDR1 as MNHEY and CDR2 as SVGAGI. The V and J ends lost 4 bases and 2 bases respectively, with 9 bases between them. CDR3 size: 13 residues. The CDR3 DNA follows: TGTGCCAGCAGTTGGTACAGAACCTACGAGCAGTACTTC. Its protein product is CASSWYRTYEQYF.